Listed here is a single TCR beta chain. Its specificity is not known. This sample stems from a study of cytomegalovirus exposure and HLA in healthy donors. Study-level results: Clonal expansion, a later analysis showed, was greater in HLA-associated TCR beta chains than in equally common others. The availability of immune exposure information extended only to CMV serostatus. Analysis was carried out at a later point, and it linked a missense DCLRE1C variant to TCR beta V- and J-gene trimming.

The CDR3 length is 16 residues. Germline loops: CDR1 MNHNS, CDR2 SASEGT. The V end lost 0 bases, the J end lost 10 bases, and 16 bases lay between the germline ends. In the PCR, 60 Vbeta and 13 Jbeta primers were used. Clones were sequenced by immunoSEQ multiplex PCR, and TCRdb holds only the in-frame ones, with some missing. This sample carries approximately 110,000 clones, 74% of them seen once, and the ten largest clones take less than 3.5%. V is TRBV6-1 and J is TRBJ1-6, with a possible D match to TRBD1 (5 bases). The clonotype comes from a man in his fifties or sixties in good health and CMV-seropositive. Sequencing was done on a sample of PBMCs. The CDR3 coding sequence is TGTGCCAGCAGTGAAGCGTGGCAGGGATTAAGATCACCCCTCCACTTT. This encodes CASSEAWQGLRSPLHF.